This T cell receptor (beta chain) was captured in a study of T cell responses to AZD1222 COVID-19 vaccine. Repertoires were generated with immunoSEQ multiplex PCR, while TCRdb's copy carries only in-frame clones and drops some. The data show about 140,000 clones, approximately 90% seen once. Germline V gene sequence: CDR1 MDHEN, CDR2 SYDVKM. This CDR3 has 15 residues. J gave up 6 bases and V 4 bases, and 8 bases lay outside the gene matches. This clone was picked up a small number of times. The chain is built from TRBV28 and TRBJ2-1, with 8 bases identical to TRBD2. The starting material was peripheral blood, obtained on day 0 of AZD1222 vaccination. The sequence came from an adult in good health. CDR3 sequence: CASSSLTSGINEQFF. CDR3 DNA sequence: TGTGCCAGCAGTTCCCTCACTAGCGGAATCAATGAGCAGTTCTTC.